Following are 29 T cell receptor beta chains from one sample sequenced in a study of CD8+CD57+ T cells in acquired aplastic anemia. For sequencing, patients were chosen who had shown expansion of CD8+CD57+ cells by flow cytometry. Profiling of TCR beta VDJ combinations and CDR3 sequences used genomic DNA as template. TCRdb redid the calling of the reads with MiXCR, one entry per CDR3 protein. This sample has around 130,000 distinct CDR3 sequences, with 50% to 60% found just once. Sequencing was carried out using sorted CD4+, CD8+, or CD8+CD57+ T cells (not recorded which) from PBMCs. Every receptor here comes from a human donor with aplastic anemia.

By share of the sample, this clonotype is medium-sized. The CDR3 reads CAISERRNEKLFF. CDR3 nucleotides: TGTGCCATCAGTGAGCGTCGTAATGAAAAACTGTTTTTT. This chain uses TRBV10-3 with TRBJ1-4; no clear D gene. Germline lookup yields CDR1 ENHRY and CDR2 SYGVKD. This CDR3 has 13 residues. The V and J ends lost 2 bases and 4 bases respectively, with 5 bases between them.

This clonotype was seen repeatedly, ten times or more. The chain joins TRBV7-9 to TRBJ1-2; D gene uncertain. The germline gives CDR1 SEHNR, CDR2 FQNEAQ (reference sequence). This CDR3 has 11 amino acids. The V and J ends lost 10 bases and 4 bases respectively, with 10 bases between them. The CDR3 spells CATAFLYGYTF. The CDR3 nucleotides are TGTGCCACCGCTTTCCTCTATGGCTACACCTTC.

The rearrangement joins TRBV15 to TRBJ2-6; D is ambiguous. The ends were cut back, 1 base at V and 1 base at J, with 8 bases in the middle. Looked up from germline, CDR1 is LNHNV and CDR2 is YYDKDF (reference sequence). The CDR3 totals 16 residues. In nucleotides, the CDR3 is TGTGCCACCAGCAGAGGCGATACGTCTGGGGCCAACGTCCTGACTTTC. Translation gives CATSRGDTSGANVLTF.

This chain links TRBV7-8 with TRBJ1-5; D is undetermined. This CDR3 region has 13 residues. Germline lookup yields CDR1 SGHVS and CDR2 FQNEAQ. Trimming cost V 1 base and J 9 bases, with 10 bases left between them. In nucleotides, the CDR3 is TGTGCCAGCAGCTTAGACAGAGAGAGGCCCCAGCATTTT. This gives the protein CASSLDRERPQHF.

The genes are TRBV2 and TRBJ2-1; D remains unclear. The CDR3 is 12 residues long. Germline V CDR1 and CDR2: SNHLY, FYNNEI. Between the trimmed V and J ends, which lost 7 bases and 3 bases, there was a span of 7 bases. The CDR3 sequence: CASMLVYNEQFF. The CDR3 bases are TGTGCCAGCATGCTAGTCTACAATGAGCAGTTCTTC.

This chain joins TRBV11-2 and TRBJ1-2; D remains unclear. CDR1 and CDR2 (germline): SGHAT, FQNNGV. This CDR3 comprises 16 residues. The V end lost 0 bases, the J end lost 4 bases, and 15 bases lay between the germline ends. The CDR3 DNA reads TGTGCCAGCAGCTTAGAGGGCAGCTCGACACTCTATGGCTACACCTTC. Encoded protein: CASSLEGSSTLYGYTF.

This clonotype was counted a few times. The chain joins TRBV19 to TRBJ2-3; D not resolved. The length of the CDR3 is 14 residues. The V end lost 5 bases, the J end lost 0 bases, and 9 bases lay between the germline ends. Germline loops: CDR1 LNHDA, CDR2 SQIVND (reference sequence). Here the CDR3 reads CASSPRPSTDTQYF. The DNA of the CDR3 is TGTGCCAGTAGTCCAAGGCCTAGCACAGATACGCAGTATTTT.

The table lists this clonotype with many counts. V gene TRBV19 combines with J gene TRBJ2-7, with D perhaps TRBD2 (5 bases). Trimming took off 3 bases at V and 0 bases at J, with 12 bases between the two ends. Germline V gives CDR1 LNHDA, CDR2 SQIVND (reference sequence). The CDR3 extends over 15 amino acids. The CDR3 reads CASSIEPGSSYEQYF. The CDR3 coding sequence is TGTGCCAGTAGTATCGAGCCTGGGAGCTCCTACGAGCAGTACTTC.

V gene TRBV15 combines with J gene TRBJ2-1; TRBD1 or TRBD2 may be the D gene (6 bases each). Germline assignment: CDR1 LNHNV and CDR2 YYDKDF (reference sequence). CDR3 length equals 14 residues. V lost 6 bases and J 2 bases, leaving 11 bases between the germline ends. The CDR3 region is CATRGGPPYNEQFF. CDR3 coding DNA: TGTGCCACCAGGGGGGGCCCGCCCTACAATGAGCAGTTCTTC. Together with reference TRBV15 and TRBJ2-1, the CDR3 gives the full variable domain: DAMVIQNPRYQVTQFGKPVTLSCSQTLNHNVMYWYQQKSSQAPKLLFHYYDKDFNNEADTPDNFQSRRPNTSFCFLDIRSPGLGDTAMYLCATRGGPPYNEQFFGPGTRLTVL.

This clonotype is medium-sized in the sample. CDR3 sequence (DNA): TGCAGCGTTGAGGGTCGGATCAATGAGCAGTTCTTC. Translated: CSVEGRINEQFF. The chain uses TRBV29-1 and TRBJ2-1; D remains ambiguous. Germline loops: CDR1 SQVTM, CDR2 ANQGSEA. CDR3 length: 12 residues. The V end lost 3 bases, the J end lost 6 bases, and 9 bases lay between the germline ends.

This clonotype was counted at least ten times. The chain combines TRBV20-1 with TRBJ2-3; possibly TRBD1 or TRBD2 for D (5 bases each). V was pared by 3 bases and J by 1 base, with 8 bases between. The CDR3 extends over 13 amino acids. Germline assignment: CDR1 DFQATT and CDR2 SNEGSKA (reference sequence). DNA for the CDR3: TGCAGTGCTAGTGGGGACGGCACAGATACGCAGTATTTT. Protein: CSASGDGTDTQYF.

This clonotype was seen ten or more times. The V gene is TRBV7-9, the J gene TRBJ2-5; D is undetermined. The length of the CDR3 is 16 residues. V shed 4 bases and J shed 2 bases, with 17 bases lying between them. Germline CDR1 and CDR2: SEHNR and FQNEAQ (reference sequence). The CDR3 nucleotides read TGTGCCAGCAGCTCCACCGCTTGGCGAATTCAAGAGACCCAGTACTTC. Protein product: CASSSTAWRIQETQYF. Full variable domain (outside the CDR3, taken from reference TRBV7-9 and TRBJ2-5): DTGVSQNPRHKITKRGQNVTFRCDPISEHNRLYWYRQTLGQGPEFLTYFQNEAQLEKSRLLSDRFSAERPKGSFSTLEIQRTEQGDSAMYLCASSSTAWRIQETQYFGPGTRLLVL.

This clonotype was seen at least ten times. This CDR3 reads CASSPGQGIADTQYF. The CDR3 DNA reads as TGTGCCAGCAGCCCAGGACAGGGGATCGCAGATACGCAGTATTTT. The V call is TRBV5-6, the J call TRBJ2-3; TRBD1 matches 9 bases. Germline V gene lookup returns CDR1 SGHDT and CDR2 YYEEEE. The CDR3 totals 15 residues. With V trimmed by 4 bases and J by 4 bases, 7 bases remained unmatched.

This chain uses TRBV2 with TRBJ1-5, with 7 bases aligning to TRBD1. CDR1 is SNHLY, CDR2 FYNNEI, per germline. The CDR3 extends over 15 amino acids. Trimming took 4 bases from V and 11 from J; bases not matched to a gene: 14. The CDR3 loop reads CASSVGEGGSTAQHF. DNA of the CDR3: TGTGCCAGCAGTGTAGGGGAAGGGGGCTCCACGGCCCAGCATTTT.

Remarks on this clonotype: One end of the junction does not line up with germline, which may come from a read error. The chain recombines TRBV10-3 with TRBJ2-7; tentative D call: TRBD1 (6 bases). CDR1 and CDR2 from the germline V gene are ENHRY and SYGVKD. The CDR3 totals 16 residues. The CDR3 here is CASSLQGLEGGYEQYF. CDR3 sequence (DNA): TGTGCCAGCAGTTTACAGGGTTTGGAAGGTGGCTACGAGCAGTACTTC.

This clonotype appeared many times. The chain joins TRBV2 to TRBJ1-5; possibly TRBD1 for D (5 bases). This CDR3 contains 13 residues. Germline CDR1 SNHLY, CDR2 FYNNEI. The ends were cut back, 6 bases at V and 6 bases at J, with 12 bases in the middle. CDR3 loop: CASRGQGIQPQHF. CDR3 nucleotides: TGTGCCAGCAGGGGGCAGGGAATTCAGCCCCAGCATTTT. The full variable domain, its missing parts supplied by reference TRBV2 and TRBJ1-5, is EPEVTQTPSHQVTQMGQEVILRCVPISNHLYFYWYRQILGQKVEFLVSFYNNEISEKSEIFDDQFSVERPDGSNFTLKIRSTKLEDSAMYFCASRGQGIQPQHFGDGTRLSIL.

In DNA form, the CDR3 reads TGTGCCAGCAGCCACTCTAGCGGATACGAGCAGTACTTC. Translated, it gives CASSHSSGYEQYF. The chain has TRBV27 and TRBJ2-7; TRBD2 aligns across 7 bases. CDR3 length equals 13 residues. V trimming: 6 bases; J trimming: 4 bases; junction bases outside the gene matches: 6. Per germline, CDR1 MNHEY and CDR2 SMNVEV (reference sequence).

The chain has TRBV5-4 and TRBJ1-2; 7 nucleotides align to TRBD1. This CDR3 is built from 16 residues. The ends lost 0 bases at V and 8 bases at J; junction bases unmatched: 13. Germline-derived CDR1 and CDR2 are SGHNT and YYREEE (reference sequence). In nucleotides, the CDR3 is TGTGCCAGCAGCTTGGCTCGGGACAGCTCCTATCGAGGCTACACCTTC. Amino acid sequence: CASSLARDSSYRGYTF.

DNA of the CDR3: TGTGCCACCAGCAGAGGGAGGGGGCTGGGCACTGAAGCTTTCTTT. Its protein is CATSRGRGLGTEAFF. The genes are TRBV15 and TRBJ1-1, with 7 bases identical to TRBD1. Germline-derived CDR1 and CDR2 are LNHNV and YYDKDF (reference sequence). This CDR3 has 15 residues. Trimming removed 1 base from V and 4 bases from J; junction bases left unmatched: 6.

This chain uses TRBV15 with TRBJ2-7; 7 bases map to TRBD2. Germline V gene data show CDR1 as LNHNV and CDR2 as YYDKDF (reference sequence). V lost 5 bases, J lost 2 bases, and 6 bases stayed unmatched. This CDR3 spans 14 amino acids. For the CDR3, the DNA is TGTGCCACCAGCCTTACCGGGACTACCTACGAGCAGTACTTC. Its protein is CATSLTGTTYEQYF.

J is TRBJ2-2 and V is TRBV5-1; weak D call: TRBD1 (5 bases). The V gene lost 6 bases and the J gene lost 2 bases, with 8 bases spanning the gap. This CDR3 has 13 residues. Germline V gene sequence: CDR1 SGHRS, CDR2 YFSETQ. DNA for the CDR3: TGCGCCAGCAAACAGGAAAACACCGGGGAGCTGTTTTTT. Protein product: CASKQENTGELFF. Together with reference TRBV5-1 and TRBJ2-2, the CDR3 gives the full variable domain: KAGVTQTPRYLIKTRGQQVTLSCSPISGHRSVSWYQQTPGQGLQFLFEYFSETQRNKGNFPGRFSGRQFSNSRSEMNVSTLELGDSALYLCASKQENTGELFFGEGSRLTVL.

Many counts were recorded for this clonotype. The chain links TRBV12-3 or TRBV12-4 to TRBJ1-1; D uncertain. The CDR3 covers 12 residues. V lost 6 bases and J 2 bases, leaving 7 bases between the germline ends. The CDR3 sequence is CASRGLNTEAFF. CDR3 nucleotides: TGTGCCAGCAGAGGACTTAACACTGAAGCTTTCTTT.

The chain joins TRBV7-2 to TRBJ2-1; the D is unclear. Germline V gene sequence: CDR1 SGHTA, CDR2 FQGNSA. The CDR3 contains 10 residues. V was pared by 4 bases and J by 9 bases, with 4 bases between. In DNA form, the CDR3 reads TGTGCCAGCAGCTCCGGTGAGCAGTTCTTC. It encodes CASSSGEQFF.

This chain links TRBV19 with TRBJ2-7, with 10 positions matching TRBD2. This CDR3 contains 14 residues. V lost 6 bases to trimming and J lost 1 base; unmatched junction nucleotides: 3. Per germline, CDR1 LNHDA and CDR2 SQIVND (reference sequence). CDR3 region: CASSRLAGSYEQYF. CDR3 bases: TGTGCCAGTAGCCGACTAGCGGGTTCCTACGAGCAGTACTTC.

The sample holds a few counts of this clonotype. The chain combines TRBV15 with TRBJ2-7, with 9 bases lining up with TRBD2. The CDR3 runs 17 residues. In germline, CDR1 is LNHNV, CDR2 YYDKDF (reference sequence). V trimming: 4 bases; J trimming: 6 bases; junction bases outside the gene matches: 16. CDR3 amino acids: CATSTEKYGGRAREQYF. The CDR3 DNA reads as TGTGCCACCAGCACTGAGAAGTACGGCGGGAGGGCCCGCGAGCAGTACTTC.

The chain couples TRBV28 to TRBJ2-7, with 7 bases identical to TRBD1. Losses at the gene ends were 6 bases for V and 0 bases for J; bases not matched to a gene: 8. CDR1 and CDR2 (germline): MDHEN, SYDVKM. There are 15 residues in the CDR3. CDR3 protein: CASRIDRASSYEQYF. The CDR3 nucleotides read TGTGCCAGCAGGATTGACAGGGCGAGCTCCTACGAGCAGTACTTC.

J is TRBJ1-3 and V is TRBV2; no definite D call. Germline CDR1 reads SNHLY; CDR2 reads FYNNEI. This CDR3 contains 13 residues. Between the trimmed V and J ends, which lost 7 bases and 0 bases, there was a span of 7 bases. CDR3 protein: CASIPGSGNTIYF. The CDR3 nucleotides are TGTGCCAGCATCCCGGGCTCTGGAAACACCATATATTTT.

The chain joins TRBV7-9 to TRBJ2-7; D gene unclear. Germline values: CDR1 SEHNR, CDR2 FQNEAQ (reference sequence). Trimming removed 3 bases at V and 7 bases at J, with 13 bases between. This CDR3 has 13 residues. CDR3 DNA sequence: TGTGCCAGCAGCTTGTTAGGCGTCGCTGAGCAGTACTTC. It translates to CASSLLGVAEQYF.

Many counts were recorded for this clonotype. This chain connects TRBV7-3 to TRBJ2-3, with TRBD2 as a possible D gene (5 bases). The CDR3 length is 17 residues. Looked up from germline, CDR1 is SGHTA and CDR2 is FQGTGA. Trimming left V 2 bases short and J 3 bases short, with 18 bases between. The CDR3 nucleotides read TGTGCCAGCAGCTTACTCCCTCCGGGGTCTGGGACAGATACGCAGTATTTT. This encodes CASSLLPPGSGTDTQYF. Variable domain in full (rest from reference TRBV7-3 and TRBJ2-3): GAGVSQTPSNKVTEKGKYVELRCDPISGHTALYWYRQSLGQGPEFLIYFQGTGAADDSGLPNDRFFAVRPEGSVSTLKIQRTERGDSAVYLCASSLLPPGSGTDTQYFGPGTRLTVL.